This passage covers 12 T cell receptor beta chains from one sample sequenced in a study of control samples from healthy donors and cancer patients. TCRdb keeps only in-frame clones here, not all; method: immunoSEQ multiplex PCR. The data hold 150,000 to 200,000 clones, with 91% observed a single time. Sequences were obtained from blood. Receptor source: a woman in her thirties in good health.

The V call is TRBV4-1, the J call TRBJ2-1; 9 bases fit TRBD1. CDR1 is MGHRA, CDR2 YSYEKL, per germline. The CDR3 is made up of 15 amino acids. J was trimmed by 8 bases and V by 3 bases; bases with no gene match: 8. The CDR3, as DNA: TGCGCCAGCAGCCACGAGGACAGGGGAGGGGATGAGCAGTTCTTC. Its protein product is CASSHEDRGGDEQFF.

This chain uses TRBV18 with TRBJ2-5; D is perhaps TRBD1 (6 bases). The germline gives CDR1 KGHSH, CDR2 LQKENI. The ends were cut back, 6 bases at V and 4 bases at J, with 12 bases in the middle. This CDR3 region has 13 residues. CDR3 in DNA: TGTGCCAGCTCCCAGGGACAATCAGAGACCCAGTACTTC. Its translation is CASSQGQSETQYF.

V usage is TRBV2 and J usage is TRBJ2-2, with 7 bases lining up with TRBD1. This CDR3 has 14 residues. Germline V gene sequence: CDR1 SNHLY, CDR2 FYNNEI. V gave up 7 bases and J gave up 4 bases; unmatched junction bases: 6. CDR3: CASKGDRFTGELFF. CDR3 in DNA: TGTGCCAGCAAGGGGGACAGATTCACCGGGGAGCTGTTTTTT. The whole variable domain, remainder taken from reference TRBV2 and TRBJ2-2, is EPEVTQTPSHQVTQMGQEVILRCVPISNHLYFYWYRQILGQKVEFLVSFYNNEISEKSEIFDDQFSVERPDGSNFTLKIRSTKLEDSAMYFCASKGDRFTGELFFGEGSRLTVL.

V usage is TRBV30 and J usage is TRBJ1-6, with D possibly being TRBD1 (6 bases). The germline V and J ends were trimmed by 0 bases and 5 bases, with 8 bases remaining between them. Germline CDR1 and CDR2: GTSNPN and SVGIG (reference sequence). This CDR3 is built from 14 residues. The CDR3 sequence: CAWSVQGHNSPLHF. CDR3 nucleotides: TGTGCCTGGAGTGTACAGGGACATAATTCACCCCTCCACTTT.

The rearrangement links TRBV12-3 or TRBV12-4 to TRBJ1-6, with a weak D call TRBD1 (6 bases). The CDR3 covers 12 residues. V was cut by 6 bases and J by 10 bases, with 10 bases left in between. The CDR3 DNA reads TGTGCCAGCAGACAGGGAGTCTCACCCCTCCACTTT. It translates to CASRQGVSPLHF.

The CDR3 DNA reads TGTGCCTGGAGTGGGACAGTCCGACCCTACGAGCAGTACTTC. Translated, it gives CAWSGTVRPYEQYF. This chain uses TRBV30 with TRBJ2-7; D is possibly TRBD1 (6 bases). CDR3 length: 14 amino acids. In germline, CDR1 is GTSNPN, CDR2 SVGIG (reference sequence). V lost 1 base, J lost 2 bases, and 12 bases lay in between.

This chain joins TRBV19 and TRBJ1-4; 10 bases are shared with TRBD1. The CDR3 has 17 amino acids. The ends lost 4 bases at V and 3 bases at J; junction bases unmatched: 8. CDR1 is LNHDA and CDR2 is SQIVND in the germline V gene (reference sequence). The CDR3 DNA reads TGTGCCAGTAGTACCCGGGACAGGGGCGTAGCTAATGAAAAACTGTTTTTT. This codes for CASSTRDRGVANEKLFF.

V usage is TRBV4-1 and J usage is TRBJ1-1, with 10 bases identical to TRBD1. This CDR3 contains 14 residues. Germline CDR1 reads MGHRA; CDR2 reads YSYEKL. The V segment lost 1 base and the J segment 5 bases; nucleotides outside the gene matches: 1. DNA of the CDR3: TGCGCCAGCAGCCAAGGGGACAGGGGAACTGAAGCTTTCTTT. Residues: CASSQGDRGTEAFF.

The chain carries TRBV15 and TRBJ2-3; 16 bases map to TRBD2. Trimming at V came to 6 bases and at J to 1 base, leaving 7 bases not matched to a gene. The CDR3 totals 18 residues. CDR1 and CDR2 from the germline V gene are LNHNV and YYDKDF (reference sequence). CDR3 coding DNA: TGTGCCACCAGTCCGGGACTAGCGGGAGGGCCCGGCACAGATACGCAGTATTTT. Its protein is CATSPGLAGGPGTDTQYF.

The rearrangement links TRBV6-4 to TRBJ2-1; D call uncertain. Germline V gives CDR1 MRHNA, CDR2 SNTAGT. The CDR3 covers 13 residues. Trimming took off 3 bases at V and 0 bases at J, with 3 bases between the two ends. The CDR3 here is CASSEASYNEQFF. Here the CDR3 DNA reads TGTGCCAGCAGTGAAGCCTCCTACAATGAGCAGTTCTTC.

This clone was observed a handful of times. The V call is TRBV14, the J call TRBJ2-7, with TRBD2 matching 14 bases. Unmatched junction bases numbered 5, after V lost 0 bases and J lost 7 bases. The CDR3 contains 16 residues. Germline V lookup: CDR1 SGHDN, CDR2 FVKESK. The CDR3 loop is CASSQDRTSGGREQYF. In nucleotides, the CDR3 is TGTGCCAGCAGCCAAGACCGGACTAGCGGGGGGAGGGAGCAGTACTTC.

This clone is a singleton in its sample. The V call is TRBV7-6, the J call TRBJ1-6; D gene ambiguous. CDR1 is SGHVS and CDR2 is FNYEAQ in the germline V gene. The CDR3 is made up of 11 amino acids. V lost 5 bases and J lost 8, with 4 bases in between. In nucleotides, the CDR3 is TGTGCCAGCAGCCCGGATTCACCCCTCCACTTT. This encodes CASSPDSPLHF.